This T cell receptor (beta chain) was sequenced in a study of cytomegalovirus exposure and HLA in healthy donors. Healthy bone marrow donors made up the donor group. Primers: 60 Vbeta forward and 13 Jbeta reverse. Methods used by the authors: A later analysis tallied about 80 million unique TCR beta chains, 8.5 million to 11 million of them shared. Profiling relied on immunoSEQ multiplex PCR, and the TCRdb table lists in-frame clones only, not all of them. V and J calls and clone size follow that table, whereas D and trimming were derived from the DNA. In the table there are about 180,000 clones, about four fifths of which are singletons. The CDR3 covers 13 residues. Germline values: CDR1 LNHDA, CDR2 SQIVND (reference sequence). Of note for this clone: An end of the junction differs from the germline gene, which may be a read error.

The rearrangement joins TRBV19 to TRBJ1-1; no reliable D call. This TCR derives from a woman aged 45-65 years in good health and CMV-seronegative. Input material: PBMCs. The CDR3 spells CASSLDMNTEAFF. The CDR3 region has the DNA TGTGCCAGTAGTTTAGATATGAACACTGAAGCTTTCTTT.